These 22 T cell receptor beta chains share one sample of origin, sequenced in a study of T cells in Graves' hyperthyroidism and ophthalmopathy. Researchers amplified the TCR beta CDR3 regions from RNA transcripts. With the HTBI primer set, the TCR CDR3 went through a first round of RT-PCR. TCRdb independently ran MiXCR on the multiplex PCR reads; one entry per CDR3 protein. The top ten hold 7.5% to 9.5% of the sample, which has about 840,000 distinct CDR3 sequences, 38% seen once. Material: blood. The receptors derive from a man aged 18 to 29 with Graves' hyperthyroidism.

The sample holds many counts of this clonotype. CDR3 coding DNA: TGCGCCAGCAGCTGGGCGAACGAGCAGTACTTC. Protein: CASSWANEQYF. J is TRBJ2-7 and V is TRBV5-1; D remains unclear. CDR3 length: 11 residues. V gave up 3 bases and J gave up 5 bases, with 6 bases separating them. Germline V CDR1 and CDR2: SGHRS, YFSETQ.

This clonotype has ten or more counts. The gene calls are TRBV7-9 and TRBJ1-2; D might be TRBD1 (5 bases). The CDR3 length is 13 residues. Between the trimmed V and J ends, which lost 5 bases and 7 bases, there was a span of 14 bases. From germline, CDR1 is SEHNR and CDR2 FQNEAQ (reference sequence). The CDR3 bases are TGTGCCAGCAGCCAGGGTAATCTTGCTGGCTACACCTTC. Residues: CASSQGNLAGYTF.

The table lists this clonotype with many counts. V is TRBV20-1 and J is TRBJ1-2, with D possibly TRBD1 on 5 matching bases. This CDR3 spans 12 amino acids. V lost 0 bases and J lost 8, with 10 bases in between. CDR1 and CDR2 from the germline V gene are DFQATT and SNEGSKA (reference sequence). CDR3 residues: CSAREEGLGYTF. CDR3 DNA sequence: TGCAGTGCTAGAGAGGAGGGACTCGGCTACACCTTC.

This clonotype has a count of ten or more. At one of its ends the junction is not consistent with the germline gene, which may arise from a read error. The J gene is TRBJ1-1, the V gene TRBV20-1; TRBD1 is a possible D gene (6 bases). The CDR3 loop spans 14 amino acids. Germline CDR1 is DFQATT and CDR2 is SNEGSKA (reference sequence). CDR3 DNA: TGCAGTGCCAGAGGAGGGGGGAGGAACACTGAAGCTTTCTTT. This translates into CSARGGGRNTEAFF.

This clonotype was counted at least ten times. The rearrangement uses TRBV2 and TRBJ1-1; 9 bases are shared with TRBD1. The CDR3 consists of 18 residues. In germline, CDR1 is SNHLY, CDR2 FYNNEI. The junction had 13 bases not matched to a gene; V was cut back by 4 bases and J by 1 base. CDR3 in amino acids: CASSGGPGQGTTNTEAFF. The CDR3 bases are TGTGCCAGCAGTGGAGGTCCGGGACAGGGTACGACGAACACTGAAGCTTTCTTT.

There are a few counts of this clonotype. The chain combines TRBV5-1 with TRBJ1-2; D is unclear. Germline CDR1 reads SGHRS; CDR2 reads YFSETQ. Trimming took off 4 bases at V and 5 bases at J, with 15 bases between the two ends. The CDR3 contains 14 residues. CDR3 region: CASSGLPGTYGYTF. CDR3 DNA sequence: TGCGCCAGCAGCGGTTTACCAGGAACTTATGGCTACACCTTC. Looking up the rest from reference TRBV5-1 and TRBJ1-2 gives the full variable domain: KAGVTQTPRYLIKTRGQQVTLSCSPISGHRSVSWYQQTPGQGLQFLFEYFSETQRNKGNFPGRFSGRQFSNSRSEMNVSTLELGDSALYLCASSGLPGTYGYTFGSGTRLTVV.

This chain uses TRBV6-6 with TRBJ1-4; 9 nucleotides line up with TRBD1. This CDR3 comprises 14 residues. V shed 7 bases, J shed 8 bases, and the junction held 8 bases outside the gene matches. CDR1 is MNHNY, CDR2 SVGAGI, per germline (reference sequence). CDR3 DNA: TGTGCCAGCACCGTAACAGGGGGCTGGGAAAAACTGTTTTTT. Translating it yields CASTVTGGWEKLFF.

This clonotype was recorded at least ten times. The V gene is TRBV10-2, the J gene TRBJ1-4; weak D call: TRBD1 (5 bases). Trimming removed 7 bases at V and 5 bases at J, with 14 bases between. The CDR3 contains 14 residues. CDR1 WSHSY and CDR2 SAAADI come from the germline V gene. CDR3 sequence (DNA): TGCGCCAGCACGAGGCCAGGGCGGAATGAAAAACTGTTTTTT. Translation gives CASTRPGRNEKLFF.

This clonotype showed up many times. The chain couples TRBV5-6 to TRBJ1-2; a weak D match, TRBD1 (5 bases). With 3 bases removed from V and 7 bases from J, the gap between germline ends came to 10 bases. CDR3 length: 12 amino acids. Per germline, CDR1 SGHDT and CDR2 YYEEEE. The CDR3 reads CASSSQGTGYTF. The CDR3 DNA follows: TGTGCCAGCAGCTCCCAGGGTACTGGCTACACCTTC.

This clonotype was picked up a small number of times. The J gene is TRBJ2-5, the V gene TRBV9, with TRBD2 matching over 12 bases. V gave up 4 bases and J gave up 4 bases; unmatched junction bases: 5. The CDR3 length is 15 residues. The germline V gene encodes CDR1 SGDLS and CDR2 YYNGEE. CDR3 region: CASSKASGRVETQYF. DNA of the CDR3: TGTGCCAGCAGCAAGGCTAGCGGGAGGGTAGAGACCCAGTACTTC.

This chain uses TRBV7-9 with TRBJ1-1, with D hard to call. Trimming removed 2 bases from V and 4 bases from J, with 11 bases in between. Germline V gives CDR1 SEHNR, CDR2 FQNEAQ (reference sequence). The CDR3 is 14 residues long. DNA for the CDR3: TGTGCCAGCAGCTTATCAGGTTGGAGCACTGAAGCTTTCTTT. Residues: CASSLSGWSTEAFF.

This chain uses TRBV12-3 or TRBV12-4 with TRBJ2-5, with a possible D match to TRBD2 (5 bases). The V gene lost 6 bases and the J gene lost 5 bases, with 13 bases spanning the gap. CDR3 length equals 13 residues. CDR3 protein: CASSTTWEETQYF. The CDR3 DNA reads as TGTGCCAGCAGCACCACCTGGGAGGAGACCCAGTACTTC.

This clonotype was detected many times. As DNA, the CDR3 is TGTGCCAGCAGCTTAGTCGCGGGAGCACAAGAGACCCAGTACTTC. It yields the protein CASSLVAGAQETQYF. The chain joins TRBV7-6 to TRBJ2-5; 7 positions match TRBD2. Germline V CDR1 and CDR2: SGHVS, FNYEAQ. The CDR3 covers 15 residues. The trim removed 1 base at V and 2 bases at J, leaving 4 bases unmatched.

The chain carries TRBV12-3 or TRBV12-4 and TRBJ2-5; tentative D call: TRBD2 (6 bases). Deletions cut 7 bases from V and 4 bases from J, with 19 bases between. CDR3 length: 15 amino acids. The CDR3, as DNA: TGTGCCAGCACCCCTGGTTGGGGGGTTGGAGAGACCCAGTACTTC. Protein sequence: CASTPGWGVGETQYF.

The gene calls are TRBV12-5 and TRBJ1-5, with 10 bases matching TRBD1. Per germline, CDR1 LGHNT and CDR2 FRNRAP. Germline trimming cut 6 bases from V and 7 bases from J; bases unmatched to any gene: 6. The CDR3 runs to 14 residues. This CDR3 is CASGPGTGEQPQHF. The CDR3 nucleotides are TGTGCTAGTGGCCCCGGGACAGGGGAGCAGCCCCAGCATTTT.

CDR3 in amino acids: CASSSERLRGEQYF. The CDR3 DNA reads as TGTGCCAGCAGCTCCGAGAGACTCAGGGGCGAGCAGTACTTC. This rearrangement joins TRBV7-9 to TRBJ2-7, with a tentative D call TRBD1 (6 bases). Per germline, CDR1 SEHNR and CDR2 FQNEAQ (reference sequence). Trimming took 4 bases from V and 6 from J, leaving 16 bases between them. The CDR3 covers 14 residues. The full variable domain, its missing parts supplied by reference TRBV7-9 and TRBJ2-7, is DTGVSQNPRHKITKRGQNVTFRCDPISEHNRLYWYRQTLGQGPEFLTYFQNEAQLEKSRLLSDRFSAERPKGSFSTLEIQRTEQGDSAMYLCASSSERLRGEQYFGPGTRLTVT.

The chain is built from TRBV19 and TRBJ1-5; D remains unclear. Deletions cut 2 bases from V and 6 bases from J, with 8 bases between. Germline loops: CDR1 LNHDA, CDR2 SQIVND (reference sequence). There are 13 residues in the CDR3. The CDR3, as DNA: TGTGCCAGTAGTATACTGGCAACTCAGCCCCAGCATTTT. Amino acids: CASSILATQPQHF.

This clonotype was found a few times. The chain carries TRBV7-9 and TRBJ1-6, with a weak D call TRBD1 (5 bases). Germline values: CDR1 SEHNR, CDR2 FQNEAQ (reference sequence). The CDR3 is 17 residues long. The V end lost 4 bases, the J end lost 0 bases, and 13 bases lay between the germline ends. CDR3 in DNA: TGTGCCAGCAGCTCGACAGCTCCGAGCTCCTATAATTCACCCCTCCACTTT. This gives the protein CASSSTAPSSYNSPLHF. Full variable domain (rest looked up from reference TRBV7-9 and TRBJ1-6): DTGVSQNPRHKITKRGQNVTFRCDPISEHNRLYWYRQTLGQGPEFLTYFQNEAQLEKSRLLSDRFSAERPKGSFSTLEIQRTEQGDSAMYLCASSSTAPSSYNSPLHFGNGTRLTVT.

The rearrangement joins TRBV11-3 to TRBJ1-2, with D perhaps matching TRBD1 (5 bases). The V end lost 5 bases, the J end lost 4 bases, and 11 bases lay between the germline ends. The CDR3 extends over 13 amino acids. Looked up from germline, CDR1 is SGHNT and CDR2 is YENEEA. The CDR3 here is CASSEGTVYGYTF. Here the CDR3 DNA reads TGTGCCAGCAGCGAGGGGACGGTCTATGGCTACACCTTC.

Ten or more counts support this clonotype. The chain uses TRBV19 and TRBJ1-2; no clear D. The CDR3 runs 14 residues. Trimming pared 5 bases from V and 3 bases from J, leaving 13 bases between. Germline CDR1 reads LNHDA; CDR2 reads SQIVND (reference sequence). The CDR3 DNA sequence: TGTGCCAGTAGTCAAGGACCGCCGCACTATGGCTACACCTTC. Encoded protein: CASSQGPPHYGYTF.

This clonotype was observed at least ten times. V and J are TRBV20-1 and TRBJ1-1, with a weak D call TRBD1 (5 bases). Germline CDR1 and CDR2: DFQATT and SNEGSKA (reference sequence). Trimming stripped 6 bases from V and 6 bases from J, with 11 bases between. The CDR3 loop spans 11 amino acids. CDR3 sequence reads: CSANQGAEAFF. As DNA, the CDR3 is TGCAGTGCGAATCAAGGGGCTGAAGCTTTCTTT.

J is TRBJ2-5 and V is TRBV4-1; D may correspond to TRBD1 or TRBD2 (5 bases each). The germline CDR1 and CDR2 sequences are MGHRA and YSYEKL. V was clipped by 3 bases and J by 2 bases, with 10 bases between them. This CDR3 spans 14 amino acids. The CDR3 reads CASSQGRRQETQYF. The CDR3, as DNA: TGCGCCAGCAGCCAGGGACGGCGTCAAGAGACCCAGTACTTC.